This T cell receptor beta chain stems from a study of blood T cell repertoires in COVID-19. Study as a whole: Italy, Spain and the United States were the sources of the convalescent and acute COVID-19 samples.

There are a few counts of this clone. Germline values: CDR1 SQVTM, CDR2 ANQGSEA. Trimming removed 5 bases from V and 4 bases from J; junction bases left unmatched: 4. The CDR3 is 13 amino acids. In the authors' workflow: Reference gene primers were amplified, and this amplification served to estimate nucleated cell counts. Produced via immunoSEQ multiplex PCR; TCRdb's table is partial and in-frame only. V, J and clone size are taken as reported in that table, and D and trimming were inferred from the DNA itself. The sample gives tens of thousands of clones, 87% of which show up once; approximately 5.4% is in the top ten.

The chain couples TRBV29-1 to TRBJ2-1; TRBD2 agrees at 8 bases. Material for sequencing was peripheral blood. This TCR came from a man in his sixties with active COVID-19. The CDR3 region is CSVQAGGYNEQFF. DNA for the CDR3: TGCAGCGTTCAGGCGGGGGGATACAATGAGCAGTTCTTC.